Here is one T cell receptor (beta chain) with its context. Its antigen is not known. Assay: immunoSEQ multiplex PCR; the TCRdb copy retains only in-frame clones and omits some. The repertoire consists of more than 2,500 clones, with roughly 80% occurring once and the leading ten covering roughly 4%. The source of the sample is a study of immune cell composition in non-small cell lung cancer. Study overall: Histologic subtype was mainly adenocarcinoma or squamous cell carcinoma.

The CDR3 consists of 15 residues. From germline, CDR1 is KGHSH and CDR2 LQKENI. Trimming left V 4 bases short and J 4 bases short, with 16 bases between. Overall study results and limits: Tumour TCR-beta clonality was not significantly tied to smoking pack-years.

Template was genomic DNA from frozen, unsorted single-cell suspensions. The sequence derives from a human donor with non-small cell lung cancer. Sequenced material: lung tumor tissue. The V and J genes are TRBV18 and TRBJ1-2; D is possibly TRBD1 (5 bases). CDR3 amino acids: CASSRSGGAAYGYTF. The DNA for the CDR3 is TGTGCCAGCTCACGGAGCGGAGGGGCGGCCTATGGCTACACCTTC.